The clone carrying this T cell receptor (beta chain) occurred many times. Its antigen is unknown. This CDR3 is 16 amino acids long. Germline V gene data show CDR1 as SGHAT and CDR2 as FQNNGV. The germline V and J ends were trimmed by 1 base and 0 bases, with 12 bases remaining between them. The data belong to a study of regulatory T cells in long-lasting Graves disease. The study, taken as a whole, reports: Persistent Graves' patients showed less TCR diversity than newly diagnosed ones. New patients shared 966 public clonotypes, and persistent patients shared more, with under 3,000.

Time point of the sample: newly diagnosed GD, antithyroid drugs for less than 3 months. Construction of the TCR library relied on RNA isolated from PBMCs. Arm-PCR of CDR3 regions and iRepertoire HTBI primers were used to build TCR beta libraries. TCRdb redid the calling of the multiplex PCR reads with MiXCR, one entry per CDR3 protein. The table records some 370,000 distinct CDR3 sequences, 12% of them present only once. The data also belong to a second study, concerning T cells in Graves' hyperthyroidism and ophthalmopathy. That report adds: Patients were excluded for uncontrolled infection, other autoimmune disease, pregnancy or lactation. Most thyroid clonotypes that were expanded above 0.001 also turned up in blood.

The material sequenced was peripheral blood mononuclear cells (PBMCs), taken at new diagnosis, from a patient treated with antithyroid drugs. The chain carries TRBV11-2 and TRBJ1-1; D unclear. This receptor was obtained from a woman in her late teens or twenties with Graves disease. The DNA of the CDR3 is TGTGCCAGCAGCTTAGCTGAAGCAGCTTTGAACACTGAAGCTTTCTTT. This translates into CASSLAEAALNTEAFF. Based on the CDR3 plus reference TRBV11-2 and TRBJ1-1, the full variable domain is EAGVAQSPRYKIIEKRQSVAFWCNPISGHATLYWYQQILGQGPKLLIQFQNNGVVDDSQLPKDRFSAERLKGVDSTLKIQPAKLEDSAVYLCASSLAEAALNTEAFFGQGTRLTVV.